This TCR beta chain was sequenced for a study of OX40 agonist ivuxolimab in advanced cancers. General notes on the study: The costimulatory receptor OX40 (CD134) was targeted by ivuxolimab, a fully human IgG2 agonistic monoclonal antibody. In the dose-escalation cohort, 82.7% of patients were male, and the mean age was approximately 60 years, with a range of 23 to 79. The point of sequencing TCRbeta in the periphery was to test whether ivuxolimab changed TCR sequence diversity and drove clonal T-cell expansion. The monotherapy dose-escalation portion (N of about 47 patients) of the phase I ivuxolimab trial is reported in the paper. Partial responses were achieved by three dose-escalation patients, of whom one had hepatocellular carcinoma and two had cutaneous melanoma. Of the approximately 50 dose-escalation patients, hepatocellular carcinoma was present in approximately 20, melanoma in roughly 15, renal cell carcinoma in 9 and head and neck cancer in 9. Prior anti-PD-1, anti-PD-L1 or anti-CTLA-4 therapy was permitted, and roughly two fifths of dose-escalation patients had received checkpoint inhibitors. Intravenous ivuxolimab was administered to patients every 2 weeks at six dose levels: 0.01, 0.1, 0.3, 1.5, 3 and 10 mg/kg. Broad study findings and their caveats: After ivuxolimab, CD8+ T cells had more expanded clones than CD4+ T cells on average. Low levels of normalized T-cell clonal expansion were also seen in some patients who did not respond. Which antigens the clonally expanded peripheral T cells were specific for was not determined. Clonal expansion of both CD4+ and CD8+ blood T cells was observed from baseline to week 6 at doses 0.1 to 3.0 mg/kg. In partial responders in the 0.1-3.0 mg/kg groups, normalized peripheral clonal expansion was found to be among the lowest, especially among CD8+ T cells.

Genomic DNA was isolated from the sorted cells so that the TCRbeta CDR3 region could be sequenced. The immunoSEQ Assay was used to sequence the TCRbeta CDR3 regions. The immuneACCESS repertoire file appears here via TCRdb, limited to in-frame rearrangements. These files lack a portion of the clones; in checked studies, under half of the deficit traces to unresolved V genes, and the cause of the others is not known. The sample table contains around 94,000 clones; only one count was recorded for 70% to 85% of them. The leading ten clones occupy 3.8% of the sample. Patients with autoimmune disease history or receiving systemic immunosuppression were excluded from the trial. In every dose cohort, peripheral blood was drawn for TCR sequencing at baseline, cycle 4 day 1, and cycle 7 day 1. Samples came from an open-label, multicenter, first-in-human phase I dose-escalation trial of ivuxolimab. Adults with locally advanced or metastatic melanoma, renal cell, hepatocellular, or head and neck squamous cell carcinoma were enrolled in the trial. Before TCR sequencing, CD4+ and CD8+ T cells were separately sorted from peripheral blood.

Including the terminal cysteine and phenylalanine, the CDR3 comprises 11 residues. The read is trimmed to its CDR3 DNA, 33 bases read in frame from base 1. Deletion took 8 bases off V and 1 base off J, with a span of 3 bases between the germline ends. CDR1 and CDR2, per the germline V gene, are MDHEN and SYDVKM. In the case of this clone: Which antigen it targets is not known. There are no base qualities to consult, and no much larger clone falls within one base.

Sequencing used CD4+ or CD8+ T cells sorted from blood, obtained in a trial of the OX40 agonist ivuxolimab. In this chain, TRBV28 is recombined with TRBJ1-3; the D gene identity is not certain. The sequence derives from an adult with an advanced solid tumor such as melanoma, head and neck, liver or kidney cancer. The DNA reads TGTGCCAGCGGTTCTGGAAACACCATATATTTT. The translation is CASGSGNTIYF.